Listed here is a single TCR beta chain. The antigen is not known. Trimming stripped 2 bases from V and 5 bases from J, with 13 bases between. The CDR3 extends over 14 amino acids. This entry belongs to a study of T cell repertoires in cytomegalovirus infection. Study information: Indicated by public TCR beta signatures were CMV infection and matching HLA type. Points from the study as a whole: Adding up the frequency of public TCR beta families identified people who carried CMV plus the relevant HLA. Ex vivo, HLA-C-restricted CMV-specific TCR beta clonotypes prevailed over the rest of the response.

TCRdb itself ran the reads through MiXCR, one entry per CDR3 protein. The sample contains 900,000 to 950,000 distinct CDR3 sequences, around 30% of which appear only once. Source: cultured CD8+ T cells from PBMCs, taken from culture after CMV antigen stimulation. The clonotype originates from a human donor in good health (CMV status not recorded). Some clones in this sample may be carry-over from other donors' samples. The rearrangement joins TRBV12-3 or TRBV12-4 to TRBJ2-7, with D unclear. In DNA, the CDR3 is TGTGCCAGCAGTTTATCAGTGGGCCCCAACGAGCAGTACTTC. It yields the protein CASSLSVGPNEQYF.